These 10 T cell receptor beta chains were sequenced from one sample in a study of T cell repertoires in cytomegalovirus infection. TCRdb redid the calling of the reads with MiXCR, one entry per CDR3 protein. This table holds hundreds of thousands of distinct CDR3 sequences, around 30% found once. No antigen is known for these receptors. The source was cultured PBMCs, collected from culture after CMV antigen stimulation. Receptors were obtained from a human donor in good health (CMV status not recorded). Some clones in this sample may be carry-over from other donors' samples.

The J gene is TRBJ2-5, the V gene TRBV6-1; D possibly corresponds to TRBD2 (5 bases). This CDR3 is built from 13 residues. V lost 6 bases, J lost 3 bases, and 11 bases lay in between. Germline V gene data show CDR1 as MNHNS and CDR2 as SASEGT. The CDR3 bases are TGTGCCAGCAGAGTGGGAGATAAAGAGACCCAGTACTTC. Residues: CASRVGDKETQYF.

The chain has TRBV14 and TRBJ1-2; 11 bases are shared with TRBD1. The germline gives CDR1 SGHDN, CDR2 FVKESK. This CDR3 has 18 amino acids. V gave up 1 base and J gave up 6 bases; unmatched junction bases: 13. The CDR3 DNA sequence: TGTGCCAGCAGCCAAGTTTCTCCGGGACAGGGGGAAGGGAATGGCTACACCTTC. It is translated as CASSQVSPGQGEGNGYTF.

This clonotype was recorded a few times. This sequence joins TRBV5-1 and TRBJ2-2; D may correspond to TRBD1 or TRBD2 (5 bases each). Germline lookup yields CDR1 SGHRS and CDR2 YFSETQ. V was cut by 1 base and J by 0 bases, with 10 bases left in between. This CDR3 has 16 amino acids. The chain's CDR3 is CASSLYSGPNTGELFF. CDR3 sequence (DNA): TGCGCCAGCAGCTTGTATTCGGGACCGAACACCGGGGAGCTGTTTTTT. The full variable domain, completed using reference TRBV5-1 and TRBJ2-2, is KAGVTQTPRYLIKTRGQQVTLSCSPISGHRSVSWYQQTPGQGLQFLFEYFSETQRNKGNFPGRFSGRQFSNSRSEMNVSTLELGDSALYLCASSLYSGPNTGELFFGEGSRLTVL.

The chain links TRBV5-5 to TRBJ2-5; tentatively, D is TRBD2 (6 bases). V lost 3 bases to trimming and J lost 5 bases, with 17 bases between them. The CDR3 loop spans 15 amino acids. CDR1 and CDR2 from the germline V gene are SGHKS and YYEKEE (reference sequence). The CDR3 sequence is CASSSPGPGGETQYF. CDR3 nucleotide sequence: TGTGCCAGCAGCTCCCCGGGACCTGGGGGGGAGACCCAGTACTTC.

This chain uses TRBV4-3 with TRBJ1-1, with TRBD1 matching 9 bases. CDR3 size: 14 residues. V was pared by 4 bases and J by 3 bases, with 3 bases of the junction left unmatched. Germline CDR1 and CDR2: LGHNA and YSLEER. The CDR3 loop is CASSLTGGDTEAFF. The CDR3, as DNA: TGCGCCAGCAGCCTGACAGGGGGGGACACTGAAGCTTTCTTT.

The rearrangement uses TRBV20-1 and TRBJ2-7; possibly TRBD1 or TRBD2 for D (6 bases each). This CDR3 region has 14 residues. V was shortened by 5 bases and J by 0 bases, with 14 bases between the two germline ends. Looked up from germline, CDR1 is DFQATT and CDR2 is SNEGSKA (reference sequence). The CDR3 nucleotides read TGCAGTGCTGGCCCCGGGGGCAGCTCCTACGAGCAGTACTTC. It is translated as CSAGPGGSSYEQYF.

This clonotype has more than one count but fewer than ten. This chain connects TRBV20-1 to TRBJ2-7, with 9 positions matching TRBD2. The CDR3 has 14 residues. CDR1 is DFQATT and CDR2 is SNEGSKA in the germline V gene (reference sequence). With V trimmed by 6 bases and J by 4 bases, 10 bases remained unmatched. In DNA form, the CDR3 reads TGCAGTGCCAGGGTAGCGGGAGAGCCATACGAGCAGTACTTC. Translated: CSARVAGEPYEQYF.

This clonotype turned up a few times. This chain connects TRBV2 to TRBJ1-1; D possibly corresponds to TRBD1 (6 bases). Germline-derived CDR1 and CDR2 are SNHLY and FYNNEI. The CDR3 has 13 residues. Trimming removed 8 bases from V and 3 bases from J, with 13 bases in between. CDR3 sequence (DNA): TGTGCCAGCCTGCGGGGGCGGGACACTGAAGCTTTCTTT. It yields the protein CASLRGRDTEAFF.

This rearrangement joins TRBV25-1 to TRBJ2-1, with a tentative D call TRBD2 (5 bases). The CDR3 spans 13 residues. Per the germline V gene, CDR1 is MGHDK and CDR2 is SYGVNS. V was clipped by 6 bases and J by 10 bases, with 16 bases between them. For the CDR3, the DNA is TGTGCCAGCAGCCCCGGAAGCGGATACGAGCAGTTCTTC. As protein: CASSPGSGYEQFF.

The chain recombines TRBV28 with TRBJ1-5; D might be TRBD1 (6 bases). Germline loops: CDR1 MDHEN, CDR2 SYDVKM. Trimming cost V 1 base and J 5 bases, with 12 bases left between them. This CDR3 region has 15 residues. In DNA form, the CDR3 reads TGTGCCAGCAGTTTATCCGTCCGACAGGATCAGCCCCAGCATTTT. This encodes CASSLSVRQDQPQHF. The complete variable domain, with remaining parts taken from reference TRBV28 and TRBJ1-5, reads DVKVTQSSRYLVKRTGEKVFLECVQDMDHENMFWYRQDPGLGLRLIYFSYDVKMKEKGDIPEGYSVSREKKERFSLILESASTNQTSMYLCASSLSVRQDQPQHFGDGTRLSIL.